This is a list of T cell receptor beta chains from one sample in a study of T cells expressing NK-cell markers. TCRdb reprocessed the 5' RACE reads; each CDR3 protein has one entry and no DNA is given. Its listing shows fewer than 300,000 distinct CDR3 sequences. The sample taken for sequencing was blood T cells: a sorted CD56 or NKG2C T cell subset, CD4+ or CD8+ T cells, or bulk PBMC T cells (not recorded which). The receptor source for this set is a woman between 18 and 70 years old in good health. CDR3s include the opening cysteine and the closing phenylalanine or tryptophan. The order of the fields is J gene, V gene, CDR3 protein.

TRBJ2-2	TRBV5-1	CASSGRTPNTGELFF
TRBJ2-6	TRBV6-2/TRBV6-3	CASSYSPTQRGALAGANVLTF
TRBJ2-1	TRBV25-1	CASSEPGRDEQFF
TRBJ1-4	TRBV20-1	CSAGPGTANEKLFF
TRBJ2-6	TRBV27	CASSFWEAGANVLTF
TRBJ2-3	TRBV20-1	CSARSHRRQGGRSPADTQYF
TRBJ2-6	TRBV4-2	CASSQTGTSGNGGANVLTF
TRBJ2-3	TRBV5-1	CASSLMNISPLTDTQYF
TRBJ1-4	TRBV12-3/TRBV12-4	CASTGGEGEKLFF
TRBJ2-1	TRBV6-1	CASSPGLQYNEQFF
TRBJ2-2	TRBV6-5	CASSLQGESGELFF
TRBJ1-3	TRBV7-9	CASSVHGNTIYF
TRBJ1-1	TRBV7-9	CASSLERTVWGTEAFF
TRBJ1-4	TRBV12-3/TRBV12-4	CASSDGRGQGQEKLFF
TRBJ2-3	TRBV4-3	CASSQVEIAGGPDTQYF
TRBJ2-1	TRBV5-4	CATEGGGYNEQFF
TRBJ1-6	TRBV7-8	CASSFYTSTLGSPLHF
TRBJ2-7	TRBV4-3	CASSQDRGYEQYF
TRBJ1-1	TRBV5-4	CASSLRTGELTEAFF
TRBJ2-5	TRBV6-1	CASRDTGGETQYF